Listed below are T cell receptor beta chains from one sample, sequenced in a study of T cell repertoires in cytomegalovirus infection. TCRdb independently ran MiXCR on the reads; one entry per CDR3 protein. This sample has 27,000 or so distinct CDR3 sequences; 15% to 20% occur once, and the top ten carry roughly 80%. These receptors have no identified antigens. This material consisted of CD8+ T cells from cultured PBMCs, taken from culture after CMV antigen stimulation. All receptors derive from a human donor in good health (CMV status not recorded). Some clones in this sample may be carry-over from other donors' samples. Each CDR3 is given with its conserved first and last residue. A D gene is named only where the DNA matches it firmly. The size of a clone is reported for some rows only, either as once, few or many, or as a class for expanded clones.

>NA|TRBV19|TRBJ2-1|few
CASSIKRDEQFF
TGTGCCAGTAGTATAAAGAGGGATGAGCAGTTCTTC
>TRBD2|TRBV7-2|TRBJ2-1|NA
CASSLTSGGHNEQFF
TGTGCCAGCAGCTTAACTAGCGGAGGGCACAATGAGCAGTTCTTC
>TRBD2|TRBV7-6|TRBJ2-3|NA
CASSRWASGGPSSTDTQYF
TGTGCCAGCAGCCGGTGGGCTAGCGGGGGGCCGTCGAGCACAGATACGCAGTATTTT
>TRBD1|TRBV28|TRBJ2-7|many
CASRIQTGGSYEQYF
TGTGCCAGCAGAATACAGACAGGGGGCTCCTACGAGCAGTACTTC
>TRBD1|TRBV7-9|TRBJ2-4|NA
CASTMRGDRRDIQYF
TGTGCCAGCACCATGAGAGGGGACAGGAGAGACATTCAGTACTTC
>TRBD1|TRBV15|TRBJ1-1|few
CATSRGQGLEAFF
TGTGCCACCAGCAGAGGACAGGGGCTTGAAGCTTTCTTT
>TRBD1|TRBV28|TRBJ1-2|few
CASSRPSGQGYGYTF
TGTGCCAGCAGTCGCCCATCGGGACAGGGGTATGGCTACACCTTC
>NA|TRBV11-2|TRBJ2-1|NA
CASSFSQWEQFF
TGTGCCAGCAGCTTTTCCCAATGGGAGCAGTTCTTC
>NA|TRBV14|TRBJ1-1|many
CASSQDWLNTEAFF
TGTGCCAGCAGCCAAGATTGGCTGAACACTGAAGCTTTCTTT
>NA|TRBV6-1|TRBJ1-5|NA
CASSYRAGQPQHF
TGTGCCAGCAGCTACCGCGCCGGGCAGCCCCAGCATTTT
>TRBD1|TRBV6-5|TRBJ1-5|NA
CASSSGQGGYNQPQHF
TGTGCCAGCAGTTCCGGACAGGGGGGATACAATCAGCCCCAGCATTTT
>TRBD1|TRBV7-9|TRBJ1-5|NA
CASSQAGTGYNQPQHF
TGTGCCAGCAGCCAAGCGGGGACAGGGTATAATCAGCCCCAGCATTTT
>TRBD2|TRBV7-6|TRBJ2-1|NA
CASSFGGGGPYNEQFF
TGTGCCAGCAGCTTTGGCGGGGGGGGACCCTACAATGAGCAGTTCTTC
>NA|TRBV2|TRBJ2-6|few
CASLSGANVLTF
TGTGCCAGCCTCTCTGGGGCCAACGTCCTGACTTTC
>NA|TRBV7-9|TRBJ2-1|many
CASSSRTGRMDEQFF
TGTGCCAGCAGCTCTAGAACAGGAAGGATGGATGAGCAGTTCTTC
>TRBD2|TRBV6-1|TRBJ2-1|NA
CATIILASTYNEQFF
TGTGCCACCATCATACTAGCGTCGACCTACAATGAGCAGTTCTTC
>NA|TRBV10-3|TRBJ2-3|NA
CAISDLGRGIRDTQYF
TGTGCCATCAGTGACCTCGGCAGGGGTATAAGGGATACGCAGTATTTT
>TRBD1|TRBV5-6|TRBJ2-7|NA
CASHRTGKEQYF
TGTGCCAGCCATAGGACAGGGAAAGAGCAGTACTTC
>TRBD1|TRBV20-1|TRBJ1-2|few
CSARTGSAGYTF
TGCAGTGCTAGGACAGGGTCGGCTGGCTACACCTTC
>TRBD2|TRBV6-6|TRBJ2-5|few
CATGLAGEETQYF
TGTGCCACGGGACTAGCGGGAGAAGAGACCCAGTACTTC
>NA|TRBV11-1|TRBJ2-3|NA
CASRDGSTDTQYF
TGTGCCAGCAGGGACGGATCCACAGATACGCAGTATTTT
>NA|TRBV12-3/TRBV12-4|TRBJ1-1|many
CASSLKTGRLNTEAFF
TGTGCCAGCAGTTTGAAAACAGGGCGCTTGAACACTGAAGCTTTCTTT
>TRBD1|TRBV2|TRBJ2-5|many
CASRPDRDQETQYF
TGTGCCAGCAGGCCGGACAGGGACCAAGAGACCCAGTACTTC
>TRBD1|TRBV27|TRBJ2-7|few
CASSGWDSAYEQYF
TGTGCCAGCAGTGGATGGGACAGCGCCTACGAGCAGTACTTC
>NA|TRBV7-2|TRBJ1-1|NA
CASSSRDSEAFF
TGTGCCAGCAGCTCCAGGGACTCTGAAGCTTTCTTT
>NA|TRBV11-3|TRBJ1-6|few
CASSRERNSPLHF
TGTGCCAGCAGCCGAGAGAGGAATTCACCCCTCCACTTT
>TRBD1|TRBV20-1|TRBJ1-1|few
CSARGQGGTEAFF
TGCAGTGCTAGGGGACAGGGGGGCACTGAAGCTTTCTTT
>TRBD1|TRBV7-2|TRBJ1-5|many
CASSLGRDSYRPNQPQHF
TGTGCCAGCAGCCTAGGACGGGACAGTTATCGGCCGAATCAGCCCCAGCATTTT
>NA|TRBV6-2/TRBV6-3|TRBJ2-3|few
CASSYGVVTQYF
TGTGCCAGCAGTTACGGAGTGGTTACGCAGTATTTT
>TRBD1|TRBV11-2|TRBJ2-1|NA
CASSLGPGQGPLNEQFF
TGTGCCAGCAGCTTAGGTCCGGGACAGGGCCCTCTCAATGAGCAGTTCTTC
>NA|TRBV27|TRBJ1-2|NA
CASSLSGTGGYTF
TGTGCCAGCAGTTTGAGTGGGACCGGGGGCTACACCTTC
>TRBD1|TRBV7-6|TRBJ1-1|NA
CASSKGQGGTEAFF
TGTGCCAGCAGCAAAGGACAGGGAGGCACTGAAGCTTTCTTT
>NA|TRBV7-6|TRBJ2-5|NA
CASSLDSKETQYF
TGTGCCAGCAGCTTAGACAGTAAAGAGACCCAGTACTTC
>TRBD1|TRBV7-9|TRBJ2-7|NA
CASSLPTTGQVDEQYF
TGTGCCAGCAGCCTACCGACGACAGGGCAGGTGGACGAGCAGTACTTC
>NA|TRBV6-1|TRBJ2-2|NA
CATVSGTGELFF
TGTGCCACTGTATCTGGGACCGGGGAGCTGTTTTTT
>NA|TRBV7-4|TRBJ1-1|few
CASTGGAGTEAFF
TGTGCCAGCACCGGGGGCGCCGGCACTGAAGCTTTCTTT
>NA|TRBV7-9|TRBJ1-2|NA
CASSPVQGYLNYGYTF
TGTGCCAGCAGTCCTGTACAGGGCTACCTTAACTATGGCTACACCTTC
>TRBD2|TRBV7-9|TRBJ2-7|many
CASREAGEGAYEQYF
TGTGCCAGCAGAGAAGCGGGGGAAGGGGCGTACGAGCAGTACTTC
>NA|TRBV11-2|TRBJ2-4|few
CASSFGPGAKNIQYF
TGTGCCAGCAGCTTTGGTCCAGGGGCCAAAAACATTCAGTACTTC
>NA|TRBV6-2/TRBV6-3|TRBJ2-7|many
CASRIHYEQYF
TGTGCCAGCAGGATCCACTACGAGCAGTACTTC
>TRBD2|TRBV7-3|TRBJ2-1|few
CASSYGLAGPNEQFF
TGTGCCAGCAGCTACGGACTAGCGGGTCCAAATGAGCAGTTCTTC
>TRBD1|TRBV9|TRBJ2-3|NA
CASIVGRGPQRKTQYF
TGTGCCAGCATCGTAGGCAGGGGGCCCCAAAGAAAAACGCAGTATTTT
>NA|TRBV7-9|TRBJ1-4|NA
CASSPKGQSEKLFF
TGTGCCAGCAGTCCTAAGGGACAAAGTGAAAAACTGTTTTTT
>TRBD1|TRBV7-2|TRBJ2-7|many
CASSPMGYGTGYEQYF
TGTGCCAGCAGCCCCATGGGTTATGGGACAGGGTACGAGCAGTACTTC
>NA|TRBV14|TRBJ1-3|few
CASSPGRISSSGNTIYF
TGTGCCAGCAGTCCGGGACGGATCTCTTCCTCTGGAAACACCATATATTTT
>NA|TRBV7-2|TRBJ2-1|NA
CASSPLSRLEQFF
TGTGCCAGCAGCCCCTTATCGAGACTCGAGCAGTTCTTC
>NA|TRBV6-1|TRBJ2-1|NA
CASFGGASYNEQFF
TGTGCCAGCTTTGGAGGGGCCTCCTACAATGAGCAGTTCTTC
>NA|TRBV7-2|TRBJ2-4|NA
CASSPQSGGKNIQYF
TGTGCCAGCAGCCCCCAGTCGGGTGGGAAAAACATTCAGTACTTC
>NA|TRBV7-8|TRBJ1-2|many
CASSSLRTDYGYTF
TGTGCCAGCAGCTCACTCAGGACGGACTATGGCTACACCTTC
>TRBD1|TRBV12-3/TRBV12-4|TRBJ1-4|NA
CASSFAWRPSQDRDNEKLFF
TGTGCCAGCAGTTTTGCCTGGCGACCCTCTCAGGACAGGGATAATGAAAAACTGTTTTTT
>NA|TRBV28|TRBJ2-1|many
CASSLWSGLPRGNEQFF
TGTGCCAGCAGTTTATGGTCCGGCCTCCCCCGGGGAAATGAGCAGTTCTTC
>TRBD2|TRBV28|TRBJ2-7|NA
CASSSLAEVSYEQYF
TGTGCCAGCAGTTCACTAGCGGAGGTCTCCTACGAGCAGTACTTC
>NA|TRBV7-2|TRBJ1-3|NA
CASSQTVGGGNTIYF
TGTGCCAGCAGCCAGACTGTAGGGGGTGGAAACACCATATATTTT
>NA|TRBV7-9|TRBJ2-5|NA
CASSFGPEGTQYF
TGTGCCAGCAGCTTTGGGCCCGAGGGGACCCAGTACTTC
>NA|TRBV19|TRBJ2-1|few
CASSLRDLNEQFF
TGTGCCAGTAGTCTCCGGGATCTCAATGAGCAGTTCTTC
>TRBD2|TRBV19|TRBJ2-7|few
CASAGGQPYEQYF
TGTGCCAGTGCGGGAGGCCAGCCCTACGAGCAGTACTTC
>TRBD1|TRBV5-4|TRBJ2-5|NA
CASSSRDRQETQYF
TGTGCCAGCAGCTCCCGGGACAGACAAGAGACCCAGTACTTC
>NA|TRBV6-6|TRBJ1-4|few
CASSYSKEVETTNEKLFF
TGTGCCAGCAGTTACTCGAAAGAGGTGGAAACGACTAATGAAAAACTGTTTTTT
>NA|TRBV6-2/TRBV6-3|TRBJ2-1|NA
CASSWLSSRLHNEQFF
TGTGCCAGCAGTTGGTTGTCCTCGAGGCTCCACAATGAGCAGTTCTTC
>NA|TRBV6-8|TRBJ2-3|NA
CASSEAWGRSTDTQYF
TGTGCCAGCAGTGAAGCATGGGGGAGAAGCACAGATACGCAGTATTTT